This TCR beta chain stems from a study of T cells in Graves' hyperthyroidism and ophthalmopathy. Overall study context: The initial diagnosis was the point when peripheral blood was collected, ahead of any treatment. The study's findings and limits: A model using 13 V-J features told ophthalmopathy apart from stable hyperthyroidism.

Diagnoses rested on clinical symptoms, serum thyroxine and TRAb, thyroid ultrasound and orbital computed tomography. Fresh peripheral blood, under 11 ml, yielded the PBMCs. Germline CDR1 and CDR2: SNHLY and FYNNEI. V lost 6 bases, J lost 6 bases, and 8 bases stayed unmatched. The CDR3 extends over 14 amino acids. This clonotype was recorded at least ten times. Its target is unknown. From RNA transcripts, TCR beta CDR3 regions were amplified. HTBI primers were the set used in a first-round RT-PCR of the TCR CDR3. From the multiplex PCR reads, TCRdb called clonotypes with MiXCR, one entry per CDR3 protein. Counted here are 600,000 to 650,000 distinct CDR3 sequences, around 15% occurring once; the ten biggest clones make up approximately 3.9%.

Sequenced: blood. The V gene is TRBV2, the J gene TRBJ2-7, with 10 positions matching TRBD2. This TCR came from a woman aged 30 to 39 with Graves' hyperthyroidism. The CDR3 sequence is CASRQREGPREQYF. CDR3 bases: TGTGCCAGCAGACAGCGGGAGGGCCCTCGCGAGCAGTACTTC.